This T cell receptor beta chain was sequenced for a study of cytomegalovirus exposure and HLA in healthy donors. The PCR used 60 Vbeta and 13 Jbeta primers. The data were produced by immunoSEQ multiplex PCR, yet TCRdb's version contains in-frame clones alone and is incomplete. The table has hundreds of thousands of clones, 77% seen once. This CDR3 is 13 amino acids long. With 0 bases removed from V and 2 bases from J, the gap between germline ends came to 4 bases. Per germline, CDR1 LGHNA and CDR2 YNFKEQ. This clone appeared many times. The sequencing sample was made of PBMCs. This sequence was found in a woman in her sixties or seventies in good health and CMV-seropositive. The chain has TRBV4-2 and TRBJ1-1; no reliable D call. The DNA for the CDR3 is TGTGCCAGCAGCCAAGACCATAACACTGAAGCTTTCTTT. Translation gives CASSQDHNTEAFF.